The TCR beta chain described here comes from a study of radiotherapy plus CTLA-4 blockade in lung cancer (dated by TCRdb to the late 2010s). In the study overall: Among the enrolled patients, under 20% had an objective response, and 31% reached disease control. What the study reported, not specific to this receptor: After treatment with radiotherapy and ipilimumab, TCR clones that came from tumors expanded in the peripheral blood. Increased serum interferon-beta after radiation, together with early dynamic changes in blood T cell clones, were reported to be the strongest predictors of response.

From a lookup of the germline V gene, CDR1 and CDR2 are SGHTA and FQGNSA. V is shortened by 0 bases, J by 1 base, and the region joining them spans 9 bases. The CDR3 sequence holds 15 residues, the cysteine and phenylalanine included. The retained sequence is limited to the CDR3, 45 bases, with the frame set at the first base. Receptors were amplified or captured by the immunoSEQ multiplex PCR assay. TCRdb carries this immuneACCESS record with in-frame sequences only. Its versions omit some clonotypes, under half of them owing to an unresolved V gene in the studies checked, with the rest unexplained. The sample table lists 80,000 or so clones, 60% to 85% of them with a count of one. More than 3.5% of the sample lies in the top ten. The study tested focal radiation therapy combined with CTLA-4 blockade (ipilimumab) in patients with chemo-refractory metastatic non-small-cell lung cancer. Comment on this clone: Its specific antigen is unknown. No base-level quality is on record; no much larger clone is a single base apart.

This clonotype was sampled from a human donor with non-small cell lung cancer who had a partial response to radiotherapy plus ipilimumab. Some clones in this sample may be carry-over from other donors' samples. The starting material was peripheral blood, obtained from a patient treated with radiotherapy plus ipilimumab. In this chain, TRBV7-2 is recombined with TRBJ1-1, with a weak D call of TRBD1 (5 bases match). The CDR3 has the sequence CASSLAGGRNTEAFF. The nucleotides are TGTGCCAGCAGCTTAGCCGGGGGTAGGAACACTGAAGCTTTCTTT.